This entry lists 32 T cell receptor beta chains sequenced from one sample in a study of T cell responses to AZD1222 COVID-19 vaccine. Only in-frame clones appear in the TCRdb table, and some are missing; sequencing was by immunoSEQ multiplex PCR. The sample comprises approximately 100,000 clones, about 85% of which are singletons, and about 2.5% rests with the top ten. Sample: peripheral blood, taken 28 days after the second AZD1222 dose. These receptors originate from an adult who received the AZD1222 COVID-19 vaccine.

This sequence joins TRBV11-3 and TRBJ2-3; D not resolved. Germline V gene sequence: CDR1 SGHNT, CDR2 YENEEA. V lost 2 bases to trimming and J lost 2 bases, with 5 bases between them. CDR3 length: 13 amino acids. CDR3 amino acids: CASSLSNTDTQYF. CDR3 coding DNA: TGTGCCAGCAGCTTATCCAACACAGATACGCAGTATTTT.

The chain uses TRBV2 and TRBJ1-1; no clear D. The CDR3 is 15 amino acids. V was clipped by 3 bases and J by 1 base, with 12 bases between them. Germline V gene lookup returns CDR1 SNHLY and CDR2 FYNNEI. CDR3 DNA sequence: TGTGCCAGCAGTGAGTTTGGCAGAGAGAACACTGAAGCTTTCTTT. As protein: CASSEFGRENTEAFF.

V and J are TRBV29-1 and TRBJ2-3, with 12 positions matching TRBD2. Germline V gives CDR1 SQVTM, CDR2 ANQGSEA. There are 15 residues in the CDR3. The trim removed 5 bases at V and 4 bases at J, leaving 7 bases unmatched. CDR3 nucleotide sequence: TGCAGCGTTCAGACTAGCGGGAGTGGTTCAGATACGCAGTATTTT. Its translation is CSVQTSGSGSDTQYF.

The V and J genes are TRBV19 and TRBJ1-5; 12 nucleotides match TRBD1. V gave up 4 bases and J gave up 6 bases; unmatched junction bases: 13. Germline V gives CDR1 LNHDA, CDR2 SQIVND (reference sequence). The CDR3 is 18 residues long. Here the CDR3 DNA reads TGTGCCAGTAGTACAAGGAAATCCGGGACAGGGGGCCCTCAGCCCCAGCATTTT. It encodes CASSTRKSGTGGPQPQHF.

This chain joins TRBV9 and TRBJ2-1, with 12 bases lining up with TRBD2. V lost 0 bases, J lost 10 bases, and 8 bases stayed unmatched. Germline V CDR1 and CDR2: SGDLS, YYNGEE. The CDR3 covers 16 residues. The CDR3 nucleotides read TGTGCCAGCAGCGTAGGGTCGACTAGCGGGAGATCCGAGCAGTTCTTC. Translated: CASSVGSTSGRSEQFF.

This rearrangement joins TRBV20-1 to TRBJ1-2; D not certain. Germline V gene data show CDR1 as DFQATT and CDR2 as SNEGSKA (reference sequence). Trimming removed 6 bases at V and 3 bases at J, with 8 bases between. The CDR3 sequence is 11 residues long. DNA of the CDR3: TGCAGTGCCAGTGAGGACTATGGCTACACCTTC. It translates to CSASEDYGYTF.

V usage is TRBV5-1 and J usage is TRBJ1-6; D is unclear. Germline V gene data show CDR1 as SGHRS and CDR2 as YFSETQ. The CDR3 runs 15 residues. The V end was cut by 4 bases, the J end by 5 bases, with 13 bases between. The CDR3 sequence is CASSGARSDNSPLHF. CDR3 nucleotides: TGCGCCAGCAGCGGAGCCCGGTCAGATAATTCACCCCTCCACTTT.

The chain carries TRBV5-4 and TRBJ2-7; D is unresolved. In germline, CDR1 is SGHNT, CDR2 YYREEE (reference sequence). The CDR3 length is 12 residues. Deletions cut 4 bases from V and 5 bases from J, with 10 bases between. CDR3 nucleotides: TGTGCCAGCAGCCCTACCTCTGACGAGCAGTACTTC. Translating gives CASSPTSDEQYF.

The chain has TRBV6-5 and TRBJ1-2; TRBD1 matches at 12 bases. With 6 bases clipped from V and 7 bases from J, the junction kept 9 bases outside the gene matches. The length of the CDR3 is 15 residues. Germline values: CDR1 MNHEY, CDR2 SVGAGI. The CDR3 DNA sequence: TGTGCCAGCAGGAGACCGGGACAGGGGGCGAGTGGCTACACCTTC. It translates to CASRRPGQGASGYTF.

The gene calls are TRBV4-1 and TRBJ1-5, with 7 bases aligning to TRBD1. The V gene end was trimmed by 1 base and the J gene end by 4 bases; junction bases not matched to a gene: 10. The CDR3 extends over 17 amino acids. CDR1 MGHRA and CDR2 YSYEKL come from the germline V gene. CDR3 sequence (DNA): TGCGCCAGCAGCCAAGGAGGGATACAGGGGCATAATCAGCCCCAGCATTTT. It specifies CASSQGGIQGHNQPQHF.

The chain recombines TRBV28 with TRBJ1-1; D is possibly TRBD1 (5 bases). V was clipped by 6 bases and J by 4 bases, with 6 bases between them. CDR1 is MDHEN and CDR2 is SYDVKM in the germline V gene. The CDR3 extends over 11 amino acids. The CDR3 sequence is CASRGPTEAFF. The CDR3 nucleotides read TGTGCCAGCAGGGGGCCCACTGAAGCTTTCTTT.

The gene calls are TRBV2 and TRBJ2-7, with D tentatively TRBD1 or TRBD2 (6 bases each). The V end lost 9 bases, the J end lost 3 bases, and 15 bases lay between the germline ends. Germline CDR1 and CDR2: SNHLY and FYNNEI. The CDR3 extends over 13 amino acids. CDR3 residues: CASNGGTNYEQYF. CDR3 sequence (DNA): TGTGCCAGTAATGGCGGGACAAACTACGAGCAGTACTTC.

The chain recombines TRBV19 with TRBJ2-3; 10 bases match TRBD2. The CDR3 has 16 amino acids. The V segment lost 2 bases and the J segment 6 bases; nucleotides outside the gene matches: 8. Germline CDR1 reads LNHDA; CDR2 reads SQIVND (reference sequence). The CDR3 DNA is TGTGCCAGTAGTATACCAAGCGGGAGGGCCGGTGATACGCAGTATTTT. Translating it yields CASSIPSGRAGDTQYF.

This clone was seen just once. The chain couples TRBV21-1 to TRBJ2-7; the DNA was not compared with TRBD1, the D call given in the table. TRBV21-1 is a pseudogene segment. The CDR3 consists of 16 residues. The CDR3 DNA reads TGTGCCAGCAGTCCCCGGGACAGGGTTTTTCGTTACGAGCAGTACTTC. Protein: CASSPRDRVFRYEQYF.

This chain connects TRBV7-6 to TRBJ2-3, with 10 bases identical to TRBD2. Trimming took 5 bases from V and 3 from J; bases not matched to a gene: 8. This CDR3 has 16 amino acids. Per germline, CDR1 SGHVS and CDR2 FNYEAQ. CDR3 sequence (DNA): TGTGCCAGCAGCACAGCTAGCGGGAGTGGAACAGATACGCAGTATTTT. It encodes CASSTASGSGTDTQYF. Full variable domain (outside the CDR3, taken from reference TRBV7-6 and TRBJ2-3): GAGVSQSPRYKVTKRGQDVALRCDPISGHVSLYWYRQALGQGPEFLTYFNYEAQQDKSGLPNDRFSAERPEGSISTLTIQRTEQRDSAMYRCASSTASGSGTDTQYFGPGTRLTVL.

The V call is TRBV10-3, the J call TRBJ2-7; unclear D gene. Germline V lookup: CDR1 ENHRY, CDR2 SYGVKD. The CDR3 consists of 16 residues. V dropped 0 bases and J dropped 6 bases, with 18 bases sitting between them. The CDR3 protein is CAISESKPETLLEQYF. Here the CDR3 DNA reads TGTGCCATCAGTGAGTCGAAACCGGAAACTCTCCTCGAGCAGTACTTC.

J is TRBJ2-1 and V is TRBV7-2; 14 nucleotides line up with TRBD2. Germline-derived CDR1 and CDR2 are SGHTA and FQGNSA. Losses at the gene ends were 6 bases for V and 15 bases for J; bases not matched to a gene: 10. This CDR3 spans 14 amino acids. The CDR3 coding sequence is TGTGCCAGCAGATTGGGACTAGCGGGAGCCCTCACGTTCTTC. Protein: CASRLGLAGALTFF.

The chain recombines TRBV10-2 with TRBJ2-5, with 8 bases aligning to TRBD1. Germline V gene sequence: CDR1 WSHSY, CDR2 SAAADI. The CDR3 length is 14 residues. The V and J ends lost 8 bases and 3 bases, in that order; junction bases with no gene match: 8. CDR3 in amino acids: CASFGGTGEETQYF. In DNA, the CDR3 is TGCGCCAGCTTTGGAGGGACAGGCGAAGAGACCCAGTACTTC.

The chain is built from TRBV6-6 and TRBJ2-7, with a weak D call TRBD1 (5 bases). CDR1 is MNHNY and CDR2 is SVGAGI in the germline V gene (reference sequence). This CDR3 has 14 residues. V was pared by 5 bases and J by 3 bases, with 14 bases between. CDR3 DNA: TGTGCCAGCAGTGCTCGGAGACAGCTCTACGAGCAGTACTTC. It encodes CASSARRQLYEQYF.

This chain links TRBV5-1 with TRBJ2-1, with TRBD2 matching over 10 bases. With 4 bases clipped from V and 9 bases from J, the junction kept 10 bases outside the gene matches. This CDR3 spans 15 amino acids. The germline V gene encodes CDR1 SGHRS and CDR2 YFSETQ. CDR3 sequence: CASSAFSGRALEQFF. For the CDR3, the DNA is TGCGCCAGCAGCGCTTTCAGCGGGAGGGCCCTTGAGCAGTTCTTC.

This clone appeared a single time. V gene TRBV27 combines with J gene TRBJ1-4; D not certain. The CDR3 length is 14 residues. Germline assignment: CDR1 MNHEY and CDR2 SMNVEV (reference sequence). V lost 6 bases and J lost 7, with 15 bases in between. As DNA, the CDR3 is TGTGCCAGCAGCACGAACGGGCTGTCTGAAAAACTGTTTTTT. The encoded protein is CASSTNGLSEKLFF.

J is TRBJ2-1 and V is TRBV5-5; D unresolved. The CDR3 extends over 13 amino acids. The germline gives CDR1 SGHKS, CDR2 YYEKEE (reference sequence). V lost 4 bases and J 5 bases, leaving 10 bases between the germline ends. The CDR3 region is CASSLRWDNEQFF. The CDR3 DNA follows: TGTGCCAGCAGCCTCCGATGGGACAATGAGCAGTTCTTC.

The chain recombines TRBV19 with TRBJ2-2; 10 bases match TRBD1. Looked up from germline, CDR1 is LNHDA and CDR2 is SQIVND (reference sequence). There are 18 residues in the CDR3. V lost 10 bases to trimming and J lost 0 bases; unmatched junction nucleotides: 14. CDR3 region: CATKEPGQGFANTGELFF. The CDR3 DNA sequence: TGTGCCACAAAGGAGCCGGGACAGGGGTTCGCGAACACCGGGGAGCTGTTTTTT.

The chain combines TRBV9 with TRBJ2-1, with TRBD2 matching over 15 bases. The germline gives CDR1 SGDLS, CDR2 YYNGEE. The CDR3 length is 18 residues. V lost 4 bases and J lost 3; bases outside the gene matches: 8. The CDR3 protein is CASSSRTSGRAGYNEQFF. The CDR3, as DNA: TGTGCCAGCAGCTCCCGGACTAGCGGGAGGGCCGGCTACAATGAGCAGTTCTTC.

CDR3 coding DNA: TGTGCCAGCAGCTCGACCGTAGCGGACGGGAGAGACGAGCAGTACTTC. Amino acids: CASSSTVADGRDEQYF. The rearrangement links TRBV4-2 to TRBJ2-7, with a weak D call TRBD2 (6 bases). The CDR3 sequence is 16 residues long. CDR1 LGHNA and CDR2 YNFKEQ come from the germline V gene. V was cut by 5 bases and J by 5 bases, with 22 bases left in between.

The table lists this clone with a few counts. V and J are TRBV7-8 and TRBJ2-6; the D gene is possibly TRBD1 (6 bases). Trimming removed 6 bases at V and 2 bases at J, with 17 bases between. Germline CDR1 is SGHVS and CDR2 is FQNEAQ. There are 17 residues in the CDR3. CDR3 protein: CASSSLSQGTGANVLTF. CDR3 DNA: TGTGCCAGCAGTTCTCTCTCACAGGGAACTGGGGCCAACGTCCTGACTTTC.

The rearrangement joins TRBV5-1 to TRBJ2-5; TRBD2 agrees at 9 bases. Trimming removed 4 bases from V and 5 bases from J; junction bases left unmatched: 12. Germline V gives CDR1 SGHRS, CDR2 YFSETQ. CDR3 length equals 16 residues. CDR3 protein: CASSPDGLAGIETQYF. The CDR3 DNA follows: TGCGCCAGCAGCCCGGATGGGCTAGCGGGAATCGAGACCCAGTACTTC.

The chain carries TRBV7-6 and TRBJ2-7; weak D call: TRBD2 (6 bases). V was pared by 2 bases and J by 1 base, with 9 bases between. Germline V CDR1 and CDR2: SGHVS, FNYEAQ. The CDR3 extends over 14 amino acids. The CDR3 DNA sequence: TGTGCCAGCAGCTTAAACGCGGGATCCTACGAGCAGTACTTC. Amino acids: CASSLNAGSYEQYF.

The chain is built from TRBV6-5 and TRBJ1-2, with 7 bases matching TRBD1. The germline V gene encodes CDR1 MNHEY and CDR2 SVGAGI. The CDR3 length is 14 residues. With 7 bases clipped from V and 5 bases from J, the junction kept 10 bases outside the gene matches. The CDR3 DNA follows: TGTGCCAGCACCGTCCGGACAGGCGAATATGGCTACACCTTC. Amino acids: CASTVRTGEYGYTF.

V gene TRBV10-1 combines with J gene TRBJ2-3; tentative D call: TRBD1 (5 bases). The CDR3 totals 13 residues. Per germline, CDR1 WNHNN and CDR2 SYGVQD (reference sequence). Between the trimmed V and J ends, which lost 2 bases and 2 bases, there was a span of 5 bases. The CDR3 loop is CASSEGATDTQYF. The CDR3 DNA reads TGCGCCAGCAGTGAGGGGGCCACAGATACGCAGTATTTT.

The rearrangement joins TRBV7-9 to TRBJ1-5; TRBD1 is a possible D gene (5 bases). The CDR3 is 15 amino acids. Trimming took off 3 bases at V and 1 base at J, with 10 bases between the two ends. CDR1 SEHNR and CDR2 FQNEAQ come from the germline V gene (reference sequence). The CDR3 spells CASSFNRTSNQPQHF. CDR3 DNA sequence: TGTGCCAGCAGCTTTAACAGGACAAGCAATCAGCCCCAGCATTTT.

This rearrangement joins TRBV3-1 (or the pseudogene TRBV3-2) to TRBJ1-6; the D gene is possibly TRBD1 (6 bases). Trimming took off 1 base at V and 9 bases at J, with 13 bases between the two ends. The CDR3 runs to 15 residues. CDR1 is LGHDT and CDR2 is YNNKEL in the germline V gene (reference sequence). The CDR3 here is CASSQVLGAGSPLHF. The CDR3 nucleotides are TGTGCCAGCAGCCAAGTTCTGGGGGCTGGTTCACCCCTCCACTTT.